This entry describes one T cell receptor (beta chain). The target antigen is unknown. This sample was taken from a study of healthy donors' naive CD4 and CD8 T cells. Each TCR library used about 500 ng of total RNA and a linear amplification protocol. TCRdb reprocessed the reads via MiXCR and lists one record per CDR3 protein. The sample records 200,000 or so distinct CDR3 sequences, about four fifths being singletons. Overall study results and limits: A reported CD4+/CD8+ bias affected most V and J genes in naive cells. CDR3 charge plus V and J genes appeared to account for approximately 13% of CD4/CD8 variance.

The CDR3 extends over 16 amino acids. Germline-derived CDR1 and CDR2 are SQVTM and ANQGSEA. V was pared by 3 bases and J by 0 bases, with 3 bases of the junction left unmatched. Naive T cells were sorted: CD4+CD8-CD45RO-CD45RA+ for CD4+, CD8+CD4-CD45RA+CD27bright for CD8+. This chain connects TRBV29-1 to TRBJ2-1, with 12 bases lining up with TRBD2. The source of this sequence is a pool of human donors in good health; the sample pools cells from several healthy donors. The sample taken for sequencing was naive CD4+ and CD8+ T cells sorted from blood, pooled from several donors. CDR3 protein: CSVDGLAGISYNEQFF. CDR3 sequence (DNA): TGCAGCGTTGACGGACTAGCGGGAATCTCCTACAATGAGCAGTTCTTC.